This T cell receptor beta chain came from a study of blood T cell repertoires in COVID-19. Study-wide context: PBMCs, B-cell-depleted T cells, or T cells were the source of the cDNA or gDNA that made up the material.

This clone has only one observation. Here immunoSEQ multiplex PCR was the method, and the copy in TCRdb shows in-frame clones only, minus some. In the table there are around 68,000 clones, more than 75% of which are singletons. Germline assignment: CDR1 SQVTM and CDR2 ANQGSEA. V gave up 6 bases and J gave up 3 bases, with 21 bases separating them. The CDR3 extends over 15 amino acids. V usage is TRBV29-1 and J usage is TRBJ2-7, with D maybe TRBD2 (7 bases). The sample comprised peripheral blood. The TCR originated in a man aged 50-60 years with active COVID-19. CDR3 in amino acids: CSVSTRRGAIYEQYF. CDR3 nucleotide sequence: TGCAGCGTCTCAACAAGACGGGGGGCGATCTACGAGCAGTACTTC.